These 6 T cell receptor beta chains share one sample of origin, sequenced in a study of T cell responses to AZD1222 COVID-19 vaccine. Profiling relied on immunoSEQ multiplex PCR, and the TCRdb table lists in-frame clones only, not all of them. The sample holds 130,000 to 150,000 clones, about nine tenths seen once. Here the sequenced sample was peripheral blood, taken on day 0 of AZD1222 vaccination. The receptor source for this set is an adult in good health.

This clone came up once. The chain is built from TRBV28 and TRBJ1-2; weak D call: TRBD1 (5 bases). CDR1 and CDR2 (germline): MDHEN, SYDVKM. This CDR3 has 14 amino acids. V lost 6 bases and J 4 bases, leaving 15 bases between the germline ends. Here the CDR3 reads CASRQTGFGYGYTF. In DNA, the CDR3 is TGTGCCAGCAGACAAACAGGATTCGGCTATGGCTACACCTTC.

The count of this clone is one. The chain carries TRBV27 and TRBJ2-1; 9 bases line up with TRBD2. The CDR3 has 15 amino acids. Germline V CDR1 and CDR2: MNHEY, SMNVEV (reference sequence). V lost 8 bases to trimming and J lost 4 bases; unmatched junction nucleotides: 9. The CDR3 nucleotides are TGTGCCAGCTCAATAGCGGGGGCCGTTTACAATGAGCAGTTCTTC. Translation: CASSIAGAVYNEQFF.

This chain connects TRBV11-2 to TRBJ1-5, with 7 bases identical to TRBD1. V dropped 3 bases and J dropped 2; count of bases not matched to a gene: 10. The length of the CDR3 is 17 residues. The germline gives CDR1 SGHAT, CDR2 FQNNGV. The chain's CDR3 is CASSFGLTGDGNQPQHF. The CDR3 coding sequence is TGTGCCAGCAGCTTCGGCCTAACAGGGGATGGCAATCAGCCCCAGCATTTT.

V is TRBV7-2 and J is TRBJ1-2; D is unresolved. There are 12 residues in the CDR3. Germline CDR1 reads SGHTA; CDR2 reads FQGNSA. Trimming stripped 2 bases from V and 7 bases from J, with 8 bases between. CDR3 nucleotide sequence: TGTGCCAGCAGCTTATTGAAAGGTGGCTACACCTTC. Translation: CASSLLKGGYTF.

This chain joins TRBV18 and TRBJ1-5, with D tentatively TRBD1 (6 bases). The CDR3 spans 16 residues. The germline V gene has CDR1 KGHSH and CDR2 LQKENI. The V and J ends lost 2 bases and 3 bases respectively, with 14 bases between them. Here the CDR3 DNA reads TGTGCCAGCTCACCAACAGGGCTCCCTTTCAATCAGCCCCAGCATTTT. It encodes CASSPTGLPFNQPQHF.

The V and J genes are TRBV19 and TRBJ1-2; D gene unclear. Trimming removed 1 base at V and 7 bases at J, with 13 bases between. The length of the CDR3 is 14 residues. Germline CDR1 LNHDA, CDR2 SQIVND (reference sequence). DNA for the CDR3: TGTGCCAGTAGTATAGCCGGGAACTCCGCTGGCTACACCTTC. Protein sequence: CASSIAGNSAGYTF.